Within the sample, the clone carrying this T cell receptor beta chain is medium-sized. Its specificity is not known. Amplifying TCR beta CDR3 involved multiplex PCR carried out with 32 V and 13 J primers. MiXCR, applied by TCRdb to the multiplex PCR reads, yields one record per CDR3 protein. The data show approximately 3,000 distinct CDR3 sequences, roughly 45% seen once. The record originates from a study of immune heterogeneity within non-small cell lung tumors. Study results and limitations: Recurrence of identical dominant CDR3 beta clonotypes was observed across tumor sites within a patient, alongside site-unique high-frequency clones. In tumor regions, T-cell clonality showed a moderate but significant correlation with local tumor mutational burden (R 0.3 to 0.4).

The CDR3 has 16 amino acids. Germline V CDR1 and CDR2: DFQATT, SNEGSKA (reference sequence). Trimming cost V 6 bases and J 7 bases, with 25 bases left between them. Genomic DNA from bulk tumor acted as the template, and around 600 ng was loaded per sample. Several biopsies per primary tumor, spaced far apart, were taken during surgery. Curative surgery was performed on patients who had untreated, newly diagnosed non-small cell lung cancer. This sequence joins TRBV20-1 and TRBJ2-1; D is perhaps TRBD2 (6 bases). The sequencing sample was made of lung tumor tissue. The sequence was collected from a man in his 60s with non-small cell lung cancer. The CDR3 nucleotides are TGCAGTGCACCAACGACCCAGCTAGCGTCTGGGAATGAGCAGTTCTTC. Its translation is CSAPTTQLASGNEQFF.